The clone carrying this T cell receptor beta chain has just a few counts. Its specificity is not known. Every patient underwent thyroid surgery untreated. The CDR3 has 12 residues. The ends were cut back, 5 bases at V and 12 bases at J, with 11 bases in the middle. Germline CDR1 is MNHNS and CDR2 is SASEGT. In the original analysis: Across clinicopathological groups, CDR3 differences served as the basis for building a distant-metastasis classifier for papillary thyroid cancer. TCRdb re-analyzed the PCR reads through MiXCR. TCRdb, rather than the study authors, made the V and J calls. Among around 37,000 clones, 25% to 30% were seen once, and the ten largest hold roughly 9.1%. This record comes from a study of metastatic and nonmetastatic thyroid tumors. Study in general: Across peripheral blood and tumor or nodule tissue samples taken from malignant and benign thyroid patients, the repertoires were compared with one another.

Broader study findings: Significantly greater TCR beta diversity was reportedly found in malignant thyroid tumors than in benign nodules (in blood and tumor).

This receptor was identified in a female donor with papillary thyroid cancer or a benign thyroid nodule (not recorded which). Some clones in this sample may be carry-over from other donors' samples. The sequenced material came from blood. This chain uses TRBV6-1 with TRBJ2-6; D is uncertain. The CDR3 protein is CASSLRISVLTF. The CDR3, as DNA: TGTGCCAGCAGTCTGAGGATCAGCGTCCTGACTTTC.